The clone carrying this T cell receptor beta chain was counted once. Its antigen is not identified. This entry is derived from a study of siplizumab effects on memory and regulatory T cells. This table comes from immunoSEQ multiplex PCR, and its TCRdb copy is limited to in-frame clones, with some not included. This table holds roughly 100,000 clones, 93% found once. Study-level points and caveats: Unstimulated subset assignment was obtained for only a minor fraction of alloreactive clones. About 80-96% of proliferating CD4+ or CD8+ clones had no assignable naive or memory phenotype. Proliferating siplizumab-culture Treg suppressive function went unconfirmed. With siplizumab, Treg-derived clones averaged roughly 62% of mappable alloreactive CD4+ clones, versus 25% to 30% in controls.

Trimming took off 2 bases at V and 3 bases at J, with 11 bases between the two ends. There are 13 residues in the CDR3. CDR1 GTSNPN and CDR2 SVGIG come from the germline V gene (reference sequence). The chain is built from TRBV30 and TRBJ2-7; D is undetermined. Sequences were obtained from Tregs sorted from blood. The sequence was collected from a human donor in good health. CDR3 in amino acids: CAWSMNPFYEQYF. The CDR3 nucleotides read TGTGCCTGGAGTATGAACCCCTTCTACGAGCAGTACTTC.